This T cell receptor beta chain was captured in a study of CD8 T cells in Susac syndrome. General study findings and limits: The study conceded that relatively few individuals underwent its TCR sequencing and HLA analysis.

As regards this clonotype: As yet, its antigen is unknown.

Germline V gene data show CDR1 as SNHLY and CDR2 as FYNNEI. The CDR3 loop spans 15 amino acids. The junction had 5 bases not matched to a gene; V was cut back by 0 bases and J by 6 bases. RNA totalling about 0.45 to 1 ug underwent reverse transcription with random hexamers. Amplification of TCR beta CDR3 across 54 Vbeta and 13 Jbeta was performed with immunoSEQ multiplex PCR. TCRdb re-analysed the immunoSEQ multiplex PCR reads in MiXCR, keeping a single row per CDR3 protein. The data contain about 120,000 distinct CDR3 sequences, 94% of them singletons. The chain couples TRBV2 to TRBJ2-1; 7 nucleotides align to TRBD2. Source material: CD4+ T cells from PBMCs. This TCR came from a human donor in good health. For the CDR3, the DNA is TGTGCCAGCAGTGAAGCTGGGAGGGGCGCCAATGAGCAGTTCTTC. It is translated as CASSEAGRGANEQFF. The full variable domain, rest sourced from reference TRBV2 and TRBJ2-1, is EPEVTQTPSHQVTQMGQEVILRCVPISNHLYFYWYRQILGQKVEFLVSFYNNEISEKSEIFDDQFSVERPDGSNFTLKIRSTKLEDSAMYFCASSEAGRGANEQFFGPGTRLTVL.